The 5 T cell receptor beta chains reported below all come from one sample, sequenced in a study of identical twins. Using its own MiXCR run on the 5' RACE reads, TCRdb lists one record per CDR3 protein. The table has roughly 1.6 million distinct CDR3 sequences, roughly 35% seen once. Sequencing was performed on cord blood. These TCRs come from a newborn girl in good health.

The sample holds a few counts of this clonotype. CDR3 protein: CATGASGRGEQYF. DNA of the CDR3: TGTGCCACCGGGGCTAGCGGGAGGGGTGAGCAGTACTTC. This chain joins TRBV27 and TRBJ2-7; the match to TRBD2 covers 12 bases. CDR1 and CDR2 (germline): MNHEY, SMNVEV (reference sequence). Losses at the gene ends were 10 bases for V and 7 bases for J; bases not matched to a gene: 8. The CDR3 loop spans 13 amino acids.

V gene TRBV7-9 combines with J gene TRBJ2-3; TRBD2 matches at 7 bases. Germline CDR1 SEHNR, CDR2 FQNEAQ (reference sequence). This CDR3 region has 16 residues. Trimming took 4 bases from V and 1 from J; bases not matched to a gene: 8. The CDR3 DNA follows: TGTGCCAGCAGCTCGAGACTAGCATCGGGCACAGATACGCAGTATTTT. Protein product: CASSSRLASGTDTQYF.

The V call is TRBV20-1, the J call TRBJ2-5; 7 bases agree with TRBD2. Per germline, CDR1 DFQATT and CDR2 SNEGSKA (reference sequence). The CDR3 consists of 11 residues. The trim removed 3 bases at V and 11 bases at J, leaving 6 bases unmatched. CDR3 DNA: TGCAGTGCTAGCGGGAGGACGCAACAGTACTTC. This gives the protein CSASGRTQQYF.

The CDR3 DNA is TGTGCCATCTCCGCCGGACGGGGGGCAGATACGCAGTATTTT. Its protein product is CAISAGRGADTQYF. The rearrangement links TRBV10-3 to TRBJ2-3; the match to TRBD2 covers 7 bases. Per the germline V gene, CDR1 is ENHRY and CDR2 is SYGVKD. Trimming at V came to 8 bases and at J to 4 bases, leaving 9 bases not matched to a gene. The CDR3 consists of 14 residues.

As regards this clonotype: A much larger clone is a single base away; this may be a read error. V and J are TRBV10-3 and TRBJ2-7; the D is unclear. V lost 10 bases and J 3 bases, leaving 16 bases between the germline ends. The CDR3 is 13 amino acids. Germline V CDR1 and CDR2: ENHRY, SYGVKD. The DNA of the CDR3 is TGTGCCACCGTTTTTCCGTTTTACTACGAGCAGTACTTC. Its protein is CATVFPFYYEQYF.